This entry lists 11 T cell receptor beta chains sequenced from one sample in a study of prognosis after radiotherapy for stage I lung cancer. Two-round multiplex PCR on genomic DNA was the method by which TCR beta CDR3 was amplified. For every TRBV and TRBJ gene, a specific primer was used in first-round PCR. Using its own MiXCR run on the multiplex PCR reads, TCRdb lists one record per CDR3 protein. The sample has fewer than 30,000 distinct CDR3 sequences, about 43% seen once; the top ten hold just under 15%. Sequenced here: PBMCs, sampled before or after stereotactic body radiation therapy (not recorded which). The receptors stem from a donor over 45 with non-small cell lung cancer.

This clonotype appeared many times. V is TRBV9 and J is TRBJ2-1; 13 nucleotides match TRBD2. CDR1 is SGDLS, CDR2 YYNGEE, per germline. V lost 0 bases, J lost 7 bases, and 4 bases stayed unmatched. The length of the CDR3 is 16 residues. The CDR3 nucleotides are TGTGCCAGCAGCGTAGCCGGGACTAGCGGGACGAATGAGCAGTTCTTC. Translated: CASSVAGTSGTNEQFF.

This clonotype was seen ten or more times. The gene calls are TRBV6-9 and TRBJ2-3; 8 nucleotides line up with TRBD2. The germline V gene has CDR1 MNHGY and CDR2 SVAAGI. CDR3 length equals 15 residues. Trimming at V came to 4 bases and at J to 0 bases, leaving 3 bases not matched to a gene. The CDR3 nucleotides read TGTGCCAGCAGTTTCGGGGGGGTCAGCACAGATACGCAGTATTTT. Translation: CASSFGGVSTDTQYF.

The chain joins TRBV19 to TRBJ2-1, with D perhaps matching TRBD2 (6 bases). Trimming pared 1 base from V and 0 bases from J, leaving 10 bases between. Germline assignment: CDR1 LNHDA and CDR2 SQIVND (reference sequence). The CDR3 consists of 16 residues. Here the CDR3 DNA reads TGTGCCAGTAGTATAGGTCTAGCGAGCTCCTACAATGAGCAGTTCTTC. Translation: CASSIGLASSYNEQFF.

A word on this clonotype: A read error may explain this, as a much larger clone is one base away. CDR3 protein: CASSLHPDRGRTEAFF. The CDR3 nucleotides read TGTGCCAGCAGTCTCCACCCTGACAGGGGGCGAACTGAAGCTTTCTTT. The chain carries TRBV12-3 or TRBV12-4 and TRBJ1-1, with 10 bases aligning to TRBD1. This CDR3 contains 16 residues. Trimming cost V 5 bases and J 5 bases; bases outside gene matches: 11.

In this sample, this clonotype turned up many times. CDR3 loop: CASSVEYTDTQYF. The DNA of the CDR3 is TGTGCCAGCAGCGTAGAATACACAGATACGCAGTATTTT. V and J are TRBV9 and TRBJ2-3; D not resolved. The CDR3 has 13 amino acids. V dropped 0 bases and J dropped 2 bases, with 4 bases sitting between them. CDR1 and CDR2 (germline): SGDLS, YYNGEE.

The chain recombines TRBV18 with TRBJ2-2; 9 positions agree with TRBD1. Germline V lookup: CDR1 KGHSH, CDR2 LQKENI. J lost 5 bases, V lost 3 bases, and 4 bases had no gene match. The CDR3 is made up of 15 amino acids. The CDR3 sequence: CASSPGQGVTGELFF. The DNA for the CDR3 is TGTGCCAGCTCACCGGGACAGGGAGTGACCGGGGAGCTGTTTTTT.

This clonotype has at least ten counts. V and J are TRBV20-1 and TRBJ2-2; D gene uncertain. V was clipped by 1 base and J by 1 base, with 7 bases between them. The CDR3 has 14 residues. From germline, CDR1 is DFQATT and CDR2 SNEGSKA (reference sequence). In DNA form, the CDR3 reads TGCAGTGCTAGAGTACCAGGGAACACCGGGGAGCTGTTTTTT. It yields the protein CSARVPGNTGELFF.

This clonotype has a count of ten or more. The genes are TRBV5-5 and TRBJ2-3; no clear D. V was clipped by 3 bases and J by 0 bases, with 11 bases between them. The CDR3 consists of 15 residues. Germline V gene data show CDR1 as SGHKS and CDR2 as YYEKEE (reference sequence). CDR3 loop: CASSYVNPSTDTQYF. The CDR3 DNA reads TGTGCCAGCAGCTATGTTAACCCGAGCACAGATACGCAGTATTTT.

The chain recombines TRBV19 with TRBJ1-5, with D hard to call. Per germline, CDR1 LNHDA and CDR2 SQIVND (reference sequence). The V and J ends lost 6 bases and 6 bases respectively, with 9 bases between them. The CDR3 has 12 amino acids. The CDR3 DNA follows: TGTGCCAGTAGACTAGGTGGTCAGCCCCAGCATTTT. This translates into CASRLGGQPQHF.

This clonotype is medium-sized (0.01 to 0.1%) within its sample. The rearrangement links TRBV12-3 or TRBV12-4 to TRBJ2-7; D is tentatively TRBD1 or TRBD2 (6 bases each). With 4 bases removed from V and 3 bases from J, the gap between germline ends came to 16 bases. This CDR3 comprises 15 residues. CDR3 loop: CASSSMRGVGYEQYF. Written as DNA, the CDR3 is TGTGCCAGCAGTTCGATGAGGGGGGTGGGCTACGAGCAGTACTTC.

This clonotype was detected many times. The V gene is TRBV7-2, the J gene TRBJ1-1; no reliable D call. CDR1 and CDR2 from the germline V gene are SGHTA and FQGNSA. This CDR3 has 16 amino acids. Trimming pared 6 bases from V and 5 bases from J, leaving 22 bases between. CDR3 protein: CASSLIGPPSWTEAFF. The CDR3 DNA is TGTGCCAGCAGTCTAATCGGACCCCCCTCGTGGACTGAAGCTTTCTTT.